This T cell receptor (beta chain) was retrieved from a study of T cells in tuberculosis. General observations from the study: Active tuberculosis alpha repertoires lay closer to GMM-specific TCRs than controls'. A GMM-specific repertoire classifier reached 75% to 90% accuracy, AUROC 0.85 to 0.95.

In germline, CDR1 is ENHRY, CDR2 SYGVKD. V lost 11 bases and J 1 base, leaving 14 bases between the germline ends. The CDR3 runs to 13 residues. The assay was immunoSEQ multiplex PCR, and TCRdb's table has in-frame clones only and misses some. The sample includes about 44,000 clones, 90% to 95% seen only once; the top ten take roughly 6.9%. Notes on this clone: The antigen is unknown.

The TCR comes from a donor aged 5 to 30 with latent tuberculosis or without tuberculosis infection. Sequencing was performed on PBMCs. The gene calls are TRBV10-3 and TRBJ1-1; D unclear. DNA for the CDR3: TGTGCCGTCGGTGGCCTCGGGAACACTGAAGCTTTCTTT. The encoded protein is CAVGGLGNTEAFF.